The 12 T cell receptor beta chains below were found in one sample sequenced in a study of patients and donors after allogeneic stem cell transplantation. From the RT-PCR reads, TCRdb called clonotypes with MiXCR, one entry per CDR3 protein. The top ten clones hold 6% of a sample with about 960,000 distinct CDR3 sequences, more than 15% of them seen once. Sequenced sample: blood, either unsorted or a sorted T cell fraction (not recorded which). All receptors come from a human donor who was either an allogeneic HSCT recipient or a stem cell or donor lymphocyte infusion donor (not recorded which). It is not recorded whose cells these are; they may come from a transplant donor.

The rearrangement uses TRBV20-1 and TRBJ1-1; 9 positions agree with TRBD1. The CDR3 contains 12 residues. Germline V gene data show CDR1 as DFQATT and CDR2 as SNEGSKA (reference sequence). V trimming: 6 bases; J trimming: 5 bases; junction bases outside the gene matches: 4. The CDR3 DNA is TGCAGTGCAAACAGGGGGCTTACTGAAGCTTTCTTT. This codes for CSANRGLTEAFF.

The chain is built from TRBV20-1 and TRBJ2-2; 7 positions agree with TRBD1. CDR1 and CDR2 (germline): DFQATT, SNEGSKA (reference sequence). CDR3 length: 14 residues. V gave up 2 bases and J gave up 6 bases; unmatched junction bases: 6. CDR3 nucleotides: TGCAGTGCTAGACTAGGGGGCCCGGCCGGGGAGCTGTTTTTT. Its protein is CSARLGGPAGELFF.

The chain recombines TRBV5-1 with TRBJ2-1, with a weak D call TRBD2 (6 bases). There are 16 residues in the CDR3. Germline V CDR1 and CDR2: SGHRS, YFSETQ. V lost 0 bases and J lost 2, with 12 bases in between. The CDR3 loop reads CASSLAWGEPYNEQFF. DNA for the CDR3: TGCGCCAGCAGCTTGGCCTGGGGGGAACCCTACAATGAGCAGTTCTTC.

The chain has TRBV28 and TRBJ1-1; TRBD1 agrees at 8 bases. V was pared by 2 bases and J by 3 bases, with 5 bases of the junction left unmatched. This CDR3 is 15 amino acids long. Germline-derived CDR1 and CDR2 are MDHEN and SYDVKM. The CDR3 sequence is CASSLTGGQHTEAFF. In DNA form, the CDR3 reads TGTGCCAGCAGTTTAACAGGGGGGCAACACACTGAAGCTTTCTTT.

There are a few counts of this clonotype. The rearrangement uses TRBV4-1 and TRBJ2-4, with TRBD2 identical over 13 bases. The germline V gene has CDR1 MGHRA and CDR2 YSYEKL. This CDR3 contains 19 residues. The ends lost 0 bases at V and 6 bases at J; junction bases unmatched: 11. CDR3 residues: CASSQEGRLLAGGRNIQYF. CDR3 bases: TGCGCCAGCAGCCAAGAGGGAAGATTACTAGCGGGAGGGAGAAACATTCAGTACTTC.

The gene calls are TRBV9 and TRBJ1-1; a weak D match, TRBD1 (5 bases). Trimming left V 0 bases short and J 2 bases short, with 11 bases between. There are 15 residues in the CDR3. Germline assignment: CDR1 SGDLS and CDR2 YYNGEE. The CDR3 sequence is CASSVEKGHNTEAFF. CDR3 DNA: TGTGCCAGCAGCGTAGAAAAGGGGCATAACACTGAAGCTTTCTTT.

The chain couples TRBV27 to TRBJ1-1; 7 bases map to TRBD1. The CDR3 loop spans 13 amino acids. J was trimmed by 4 bases and V by 6 bases; bases with no gene match: 5. Per germline, CDR1 MNHEY and CDR2 SMNVEV (reference sequence). CDR3 sequence reads: CASRLQGITEAFF. The CDR3 nucleotides are TGTGCCAGCAGGTTACAGGGGATCACTGAAGCTTTCTTT.

A few counts support this clonotype. The chain carries TRBV7-9 and TRBJ2-2; the D gene is possibly TRBD2 (5 bases). The V gene lost 5 bases and the J gene lost 0 bases, with 10 bases spanning the gap. CDR3 length: 15 amino acids. CDR1 and CDR2 from the germline V gene are SEHNR and FQNEAQ (reference sequence). CDR3 DNA: TGTGCCAGCAGCCCGACTACCCCGAACACCGGGGAGCTGTTTTTT. Translated, it gives CASSPTTPNTGELFF.

This clonotype appeared a few times. The gene calls are TRBV5-1 and TRBJ1-2; D is undetermined. Germline CDR1 and CDR2: SGHRS and YFSETQ. The CDR3 length is 14 residues. The ends were cut back, 1 base at V and 2 bases at J, with 9 bases in the middle. The CDR3 reads CASSLSAENYGYTF. The CDR3 nucleotides are TGCGCCAGCAGCTTGTCGGCGGAAAACTATGGCTACACCTTC.

This clonotype was observed a handful of times. The chain uses TRBV20-1 and TRBJ1-5; 9 bases map to TRBD1. From germline, CDR1 is DFQATT and CDR2 SNEGSKA (reference sequence). V shed 4 bases, J shed 6 bases, and the junction held 1 base outside the gene matches. CDR3 length: 12 amino acids. CDR3: CSAKTGGQPQHF. The CDR3 region has the DNA TGCAGTGCTAAGACAGGGGGTCAGCCCCAGCATTTT.

V is TRBV4-3 and J is TRBJ2-7; the D gene is possibly TRBD1 (6 bases). Germline assignment: CDR1 LGHNA and CDR2 YSLEER. Trimming removed 0 bases at V and 2 bases at J, with 17 bases between. The CDR3 runs to 17 residues. The CDR3 nucleotides read TGCGCCAGCAGCCAAGATCGCCAGACAGGCGGTACCTACGAGCAGTACTTC. It is translated as CASSQDRQTGGTYEQYF.

This clonotype was observed a few times. The rearrangement uses TRBV7-9 and TRBJ1-5, with TRBD1 matching over 7 bases. Germline V gene lookup returns CDR1 SEHNR and CDR2 FQNEAQ (reference sequence). This CDR3 comprises 14 residues. V lost 7 bases, J lost 4 bases, and 7 bases stayed unmatched. CDR3 DNA sequence: TGTGCCAGCACCCCGGGACAGATGAATCAGCCCCAGCATTTT. It yields the protein CASTPGQMNQPQHF.